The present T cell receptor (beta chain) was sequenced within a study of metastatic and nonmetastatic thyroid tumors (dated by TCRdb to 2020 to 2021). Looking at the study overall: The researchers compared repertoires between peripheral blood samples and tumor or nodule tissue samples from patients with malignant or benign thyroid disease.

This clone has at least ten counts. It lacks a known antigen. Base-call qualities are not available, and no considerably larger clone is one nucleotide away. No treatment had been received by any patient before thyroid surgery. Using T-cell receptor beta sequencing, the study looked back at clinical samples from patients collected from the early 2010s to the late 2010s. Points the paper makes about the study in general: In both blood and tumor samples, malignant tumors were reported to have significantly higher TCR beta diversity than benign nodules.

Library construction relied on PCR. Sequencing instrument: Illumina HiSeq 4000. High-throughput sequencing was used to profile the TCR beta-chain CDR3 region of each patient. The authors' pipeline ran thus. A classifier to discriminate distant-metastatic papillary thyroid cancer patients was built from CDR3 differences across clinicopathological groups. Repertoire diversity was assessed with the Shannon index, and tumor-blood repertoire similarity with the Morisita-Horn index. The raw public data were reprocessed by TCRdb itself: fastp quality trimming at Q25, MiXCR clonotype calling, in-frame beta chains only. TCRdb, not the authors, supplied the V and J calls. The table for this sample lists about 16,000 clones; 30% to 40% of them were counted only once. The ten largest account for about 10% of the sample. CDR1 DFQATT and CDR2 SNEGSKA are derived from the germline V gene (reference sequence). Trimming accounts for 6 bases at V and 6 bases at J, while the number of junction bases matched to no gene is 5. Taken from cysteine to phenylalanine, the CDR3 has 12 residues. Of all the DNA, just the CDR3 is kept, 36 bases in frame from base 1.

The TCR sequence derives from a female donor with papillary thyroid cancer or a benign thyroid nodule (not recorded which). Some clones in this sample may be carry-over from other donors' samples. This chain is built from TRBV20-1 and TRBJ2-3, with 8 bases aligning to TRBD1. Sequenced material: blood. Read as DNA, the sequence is TGCAGTGCCCAGGGGGCTGTTGATACGCAGTATTTT. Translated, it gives CSAQGAVDTQYF.